The 9 T cell receptor beta chains below were found in one sample sequenced in a study of OX40 agonist ivuxolimab in advanced cancers. Sequencing was performed with immunoSEQ multiplex PCR; in TCRdb, only in-frame clones are kept and a portion is missing. The sample lists around 26,000 clones; around 83% were seen once. This specimen consisted of CD4+ or CD8+ T cells sorted from blood, obtained in a trial of the OX40 agonist ivuxolimab. The origin of the receptors is an adult with an advanced solid tumor such as melanoma, head and neck, liver or kidney cancer.

This sequence joins TRBV5-1 and TRBJ2-2; no reliable D call. With 0 bases removed from V and 7 bases from J, the gap between germline ends came to 4 bases. Per germline, CDR1 SGHRS and CDR2 YFSETQ. The CDR3 length is 12 residues. The CDR3 sequence: CASSLVHGELFF. DNA of the CDR3: TGCGCCAGCAGCTTGGTTCACGGGGAGCTGTTTTTT.

The rearrangement uses TRBV27 and TRBJ2-4; tentatively, D is TRBD2 (6 bases). The CDR3 is 15 residues long. Germline loops: CDR1 MNHEY, CDR2 SMNVEV (reference sequence). Trimming left V 7 bases short and J 1 base short, with 14 bases between. The CDR3 loop reads CASKPRGGAKNIQYF. CDR3 nucleotides: TGTGCCAGCAAACCCCGTGGGGGGGCCAAAAACATTCAGTACTTC.

The chain links TRBV21-1 to TRBJ1-3. TRBV21-1 is reported as a pseudogene. CDR3 length: 17 amino acids. CDR3 in amino acids: CASCLGVPSPSGNTIYF. The CDR3 nucleotides read TGTGCCAGCTGCCTCGGGGTCCCTTCCCCGTCTGGAAACACCATATATTTT.

The V gene is TRBV7-2, the J gene TRBJ2-1, with 11 nucleotides matching TRBD2. Trimming at V came to 5 bases and at J to 6 bases, leaving 3 bases not matched to a gene. Germline lookup yields CDR1 SGHTA and CDR2 FQGNSA. The CDR3 totals 14 residues. The CDR3 is CASSPGLAANEQFF. In DNA, the CDR3 is TGTGCCAGCAGCCCGGGACTAGCGGCCAATGAGCAGTTCTTC.

As regards this clone: Given a far larger clone just one base away, this is likely a sequencing read error. V and J are TRBV27 and TRBJ2-1; 13 bases are shared with TRBD2. In germline, CDR1 is MNHEY, CDR2 SMNVEV (reference sequence). The CDR3 consists of 15 residues. V gave up 2 bases and J gave up 7 bases; unmatched junction bases: 2. CDR3 protein: CASSLGTSGKNEQFF. DNA for the CDR3: TGTGCCAGCAGTTTAGGGACTAGCGGGAAGAATGAGCAGTTCTTC.

J is TRBJ2-1 and V is TRBV4-1; tentative D call: TRBD2 (7 bases). Germline V gene sequence: CDR1 MGHRA, CDR2 YSYEKL. The CDR3 loop spans 18 amino acids. V lost 3 bases to trimming and J lost 9 bases, with 27 bases between them. In DNA, the CDR3 is TGCGCCAGCAGCCAGACCTATGCGGGGGTAGGGGGTAGGGGTGAGCAGTTCTTC. Translated, it gives CASSQTYAGVGGRGEQFF.

This rearrangement joins TRBV2 to TRBJ2-1, with 10 bases fitting TRBD2. V was pared by 3 bases and J by 8 bases, with 10 bases of the junction left unmatched. The CDR3 totals 16 residues. CDR1 SNHLY and CDR2 FYNNEI come from the germline V gene. The CDR3 protein is CASSEARLAGDYEQFF. The DNA for the CDR3 is TGTGCCAGCAGTGAGGCACGGCTAGCGGGAGACTATGAGCAGTTCTTC.

This clone appeared once. DNA of the CDR3: TGTGCCAGCAGCCCTCAGACTAGCGGGGCGCAAGAGACCCAGTACTTC. Its protein product is CASSPQTSGAQETQYF. The chain combines TRBV7-2 with TRBJ2-5; 11 nucleotides line up with TRBD2. V dropped 5 bases and J dropped 2; count of bases not matched to a gene: 7. The CDR3 has 16 amino acids. The germline gives CDR1 SGHTA, CDR2 FQGNSA.

This chain links TRBV13 with TRBJ2-3; 9 bases align to TRBD1. Germline-derived CDR1 and CDR2 are PRHDT and FYEKMQ (reference sequence). This CDR3 is built from 16 residues. V dropped 3 bases and J dropped 2; count of bases not matched to a gene: 6. Here the CDR3 DNA reads TGTGCCAGCAGCTTTCACAGGGGGCAGGTCACAGATACGCAGTATTTT. Its translation: CASSFHRGQVTDTQYF.